The sequence of this T cell receptor (beta chain) was determined in a study of cytomegalovirus exposure and HLA in healthy donors. Whole-study findings and limits: Relative to the approximately 700-donor mean, N-insertions were reportedly fewer in an Asian-associated ancestry cluster in a later analysis. No immune exposure information besides CMV serostatus was available. In a later analysis, 17,000 or so TCR beta sequences were associated with HLA alleles at 0.05 false discovery rate. Highest at DRB1 and lowest at HLA-C, TCR association rates differed among HLA loci in a later analysis.

On this clone: The antigen remains unidentified.

This CDR3 region has 12 residues. CDR1 SGHTS and CDR2 YDEGEE come from the germline V gene. V gave up 4 bases and J gave up 8 bases; unmatched junction bases: 4. Amplification used 60 Vbeta primers and 13 Jbeta primers. Assay used: immunoSEQ multiplex PCR; TCRdb lists only in-frame clones, some missing. Of 110,000 or so clones in the sample, 70% to 85% were seen once. This sequence originates from a woman between 18 and 30 years old in good health and CMV-seronegative. Input material: PBMCs. The genes are TRBV5-8 and TRBJ1-2; TRBD1 matches 8 bases. The CDR3 sequence: CASSRGQGGYTF. Written as DNA, the CDR3 is TGTGCCAGCAGCAGAGGACAGGGCGGCTACACCTTC.